This record covers a single T cell receptor (beta chain). This sample is part of a study of blood T cell repertoires in COVID-19. Overall study context: The origin of the acute and convalescent COVID-19 samples was the United States, Italy and Spain. The analysed material was cDNA or gDNA that came from T cells, B-cell-depleted T cells, or PBMCs.

Under the authors' procedure: Counts of nucleated cells, estimated from reference gene primer amplification, were obtained. Using immunoSEQ multiplex PCR, the repertoire was profiled, and TCRdb retains in-frame clones only, with some absent. V, J and clone size derive from that table, while D and trimming were established from the DNA sequence. The sample yields around 200,000 clones, roughly nine tenths seen once. Trimming removed 6 bases from V and 2 bases from J; junction bases left unmatched: 6. The CDR3 covers 15 residues. Germline V CDR1 and CDR2: SGHTA, FQGNSA. The sequence derives from a man aged 70 or older with active or convalescent COVID-19. The chain carries TRBV7-2 and TRBJ2-1; TRBD1 matches 8 bases. Sequencing was carried out using peripheral blood. Here the CDR3 reads CASSYDRGPYNEQFF. The CDR3 bases are TGTGCCAGCAGTTACGACAGGGGACCCTACAATGAGCAGTTCTTC.